The 18 T cell receptor beta chains presented below share a single source sample, sequenced in a study of T cell responses to AZD1222 COVID-19 vaccine. The data were produced by immunoSEQ multiplex PCR, yet TCRdb's version contains in-frame clones alone and is incomplete. The sample includes some 150,000 clones, 90% seen only once; the top ten take 1.5% to 2%. The sample here was peripheral blood, taken on day 0 of AZD1222 vaccination. The source is an adult in good health.

The chain recombines TRBV25-1 with TRBJ1-3, with a possible D match to TRBD1 (5 bases). Trimming took off 6 bases at V and 3 bases at J, with 12 bases between the two ends. This CDR3 is built from 14 residues. Germline V gene sequence: CDR1 MGHDK, CDR2 SYGVNS. The CDR3 protein is CASSVTRGGNTIYF. The CDR3 region has the DNA TGTGCCAGCAGCGTGACAAGGGGTGGAAACACCATATATTTT.

The chain employs TRBV19 and TRBJ2-7, with D unresolved. The V end was cut by 5 bases, the J end by 3 bases, with 14 bases between. Germline-derived CDR1 and CDR2 are LNHDA and SQIVND (reference sequence). The CDR3 is 14 residues long. The CDR3 nucleotides are TGTGCCAGTAGTGGCCCAGGAGCCTACTACGAGCAGTACTTC. Its protein product is CASSGPGAYYEQYF.

The CDR3 loop is CATSRSADEKLFF. As DNA, the CDR3 is TGTGCCACCAGCAGATCGGCCGATGAAAAACTGTTTTTT. The chain recombines TRBV15 with TRBJ1-4; D is unclear. V dropped 2 bases and J dropped 6 bases, with 7 bases sitting between them. Germline CDR1 LNHNV, CDR2 YYDKDF (reference sequence). The CDR3 consists of 13 residues.

The J gene is TRBJ2-7, the V gene TRBV4-3; no firm D call. CDR3 length equals 15 residues. CDR1 LGHNA and CDR2 YSLEER come from the germline V gene. V was clipped by 1 base and J by 4 bases, with 14 bases between them. The chain's CDR3 is CASSQAAFRGYEQYF. CDR3 bases: TGCGCCAGCAGCCAAGCCGCTTTCCGAGGTTACGAGCAGTACTTC.

The V call is TRBV7-2, the J call TRBJ2-3, with a possible D match to TRBD1 (6 bases). CDR3 length: 14 amino acids. The germline V gene has CDR1 SGHTA and CDR2 FQGNSA. The V gene lost 5 bases and the J gene lost 8 bases, with 17 bases spanning the gap. CDR3 region: CASSIPARGVTQYF. CDR3 nucleotides: TGTGCCAGCAGCATACCGGCCAGGGGAGTTACGCAGTATTTT. The whole variable domain, filled in from reference TRBV7-2 and TRBJ2-3, reads GAGVSQSPSNKVTEKGKDVELRCDPISGHTALYWYRQSLGQGLEFLIYFQGNSAPDKSGLPSDRFSAERTGGSVSTLTIQRTQQEDSAVYLCASSIPARGVTQYFGPGTRLTVL.

This chain links TRBV28 with TRBJ2-1, with D possibly being TRBD2 (5 bases). Germline CDR1 reads MDHEN; CDR2 reads SYDVKM. Deletions cut 4 bases from V and 5 bases from J, with 18 bases between. The CDR3 has 16 residues. The CDR3 DNA reads TGTGCCAGCAGTTCCCGGTGGCCTAGCCGACACAATGAGCAGTTCTTC. It codes for CASSSRWPSRHNEQFF.

The CDR3 spells CAICRDLPWGANVLTF. The CDR3 DNA reads as TGTGCCATCTGTAGGGATCTCCCGTGGGGGGCCAACGTCCTGACTTTC. The rearrangement links TRBV10-3 to TRBJ2-6; D is unclear. The CDR3 runs 16 residues. Per germline, CDR1 ENHRY and CDR2 SYGVKD. Trimming removed 8 bases from V and 4 bases from J, with 18 bases in between.

V usage is TRBV19 and J usage is TRBJ1-5, with no clear D. The germline CDR1 and CDR2 sequences are LNHDA and SQIVND (reference sequence). V was pared by 3 bases and J by 0 bases, with 12 bases between. The CDR3 is 16 residues long. DNA for the CDR3: TGTGCCAGTAGTATTAACCCAGGACCTAGCAATCAGCCCCAGCATTTT. Translation: CASSINPGPSNQPQHF.

The chain has TRBV29-1 and TRBJ1-2; tentatively, D is TRBD1 (5 bases). V lost 3 bases to trimming and J lost 8 bases, with 22 bases between them. Germline loops: CDR1 SQVTM, CDR2 ANQGSEA. CDR3 length equals 15 residues. The CDR3 sequence: CSVDQGAGTFYGYTF. CDR3 DNA sequence: TGCAGCGTTGATCAAGGGGCAGGGACTTTTTACGGCTACACCTTC.

This rearrangement joins TRBV7-2 to TRBJ1-2; a weak D match, TRBD1 (6 bases). Trimming removed 1 base at V and 7 bases at J, with 16 bases between. The CDR3 is 15 amino acids. Germline loops: CDR1 SGHTA, CDR2 FQGNSA. Written as DNA, the CDR3 is TGTGCCAGCAGCTTAGTAGGGGACAAGGTCGGTGGCTACACCTTC. Protein sequence: CASSLVGDKVGGYTF.

In its sample, this clone was seen a few times. The chain is built from TRBV7-2 and TRBJ2-5, with no clear D. Trimming cost V 4 bases and J 2 bases, with 11 bases left between them. This CDR3 spans 14 amino acids. Germline assignment: CDR1 SGHTA and CDR2 FQGNSA. CDR3 bases: TGTGCCAGCAGCTGGGGTGGTGGGCAAGAGACCCAGTACTTC. It is translated as CASSWGGGQETQYF.

This clone was seen repeatedly, ten times or more. The chain employs TRBV7-3 and TRBJ2-3, with 10 bases fitting TRBD2. This CDR3 region has 16 residues. The V gene's germline CDR1 is SGHTA and CDR2 FQGTGA. Trimming cost V 4 bases and J 4 bases; bases outside gene matches: 8. CDR3 region: CASSSPQRGGPDTQYF. The DNA for the CDR3 is TGTGCCAGCAGCTCACCTCAGCGGGGGGGCCCAGATACGCAGTATTTT.

The J gene is TRBJ2-5, the V gene TRBV11-2, with a tentative D call TRBD2 (8 bases). This CDR3 has 17 amino acids. Germline V gene data show CDR1 as SGHAT and CDR2 as FQNNGV. V was cut by 1 base and J by 4 bases, with 19 bases left in between. The DNA for the CDR3 is TGTGCCAGCAGCTTAGGATCGGGAGGGGGCTTGTTAGAGACCCAGTACTTC. The encoded protein is CASSLGSGGGLLETQYF.

V is TRBV15 and J is TRBJ2-7; perhaps TRBD1 as D (5 bases). Deletions cut 1 base from V and 2 bases from J, with 12 bases between. The CDR3 spans 15 residues. Germline CDR1 reads LNHNV; CDR2 reads YYDKDF (reference sequence). CDR3 protein: CATSRGGGLPYEQYF. The DNA of the CDR3 is TGTGCCACCAGCAGAGGGGGCGGATTACCCTACGAGCAGTACTTC.

The chain couples TRBV6-2 or TRBV6-3 to TRBJ1-2; no reliable D call. The CDR3 extends over 13 amino acids. Germline CDR1 is MNHEY and CDR2 is SVGEGT. V was pared by 0 bases and J by 0 bases, with 2 bases between. The CDR3 spells CASSYSPNYGYTF. CDR3 bases: TGTGCCAGCAGTTACTCGCCTAACTATGGCTACACCTTC.

This clone was picked up a small number of times. This CDR3 reads CASSPLFETNYGYTF. The CDR3 coding sequence is TGTGCCAGCTCACCCTTGTTTGAGACTAACTATGGCTACACCTTC. The chain has TRBV18 and TRBJ1-2, with unresolved D. The CDR3 is 15 amino acids. Germline-derived CDR1 and CDR2 are KGHSH and LQKENI. The V gene lost 3 bases and the J gene lost 0 bases, with 11 bases spanning the gap.

This chain uses TRBV6-2 or TRBV6-3 with TRBJ1-2, with D perhaps matching TRBD1 (6 bases). Germline loops: CDR1 MNHEY, CDR2 SVGEGT. The CDR3 has 16 residues. V was trimmed by 4 bases and J by 3 bases, leaving 18 bases between them. Here the CDR3 reads CASSWLTGIMYYGYTF. In DNA form, the CDR3 reads TGTGCCAGCAGTTGGTTAACAGGGATAATGTACTATGGCTACACCTTC.

This clone was picked up one time. This chain links TRBV28 with TRBJ1-2; 9 positions agree with TRBD1. This CDR3 contains 12 residues. The J segment lost 13 bases and the V segment lost 5 bases, leaving 8 bases of the junction unmatched. Per germline, CDR1 MDHEN and CDR2 SYDVKM. DNA of the CDR3: TGTGCCAGCAGTACGACAGGGGGGGATTCCACCTTC. Protein: CASSTTGGDSTF.